This entry lists 30 T cell receptor beta chains sequenced from one sample in a study of blood T cell repertoires in COVID-19. The data were produced by immunoSEQ multiplex PCR, yet TCRdb's version contains in-frame clones alone and is incomplete. This table holds 270,000 or so clones, 85% to 90% found once. What was sequenced was PBMCs or T cells enriched from blood (not recorded which). Every receptor here comes from a woman between 25 and 40 years old with acute COVID-19.

The chain joins TRBV18 to TRBJ2-3; the D gene is possibly TRBD1 (6 bases). V was shortened by 2 bases and J by 0 bases, with 15 bases between the two germline ends. The CDR3 spans 17 residues. Germline CDR1 reads KGHSH; CDR2 reads LQKENI. CDR3 residues: CASSPISGTLSTDTQYF. CDR3 coding DNA: TGTGCCAGCTCACCAATCTCCGGGACACTTAGCACAGATACGCAGTATTTT.

This clone is a singleton in its sample. The V gene is TRBV6-1, the J gene TRBJ2-1; 9 nucleotides line up with TRBD2. The CDR3 runs to 16 residues. CDR1 is MNHNS and CDR2 is SASEGT in the germline V gene. With 2 bases clipped from V and 2 bases from J, the junction kept 4 bases outside the gene matches. Here the CDR3 reads CASSEFAGGPYNEQFF. The CDR3 DNA sequence: TGTGCCAGCAGTGAATTTGCGGGAGGGCCCTACAATGAGCAGTTCTTC.

This rearrangement joins TRBV29-1 to TRBJ2-3; TRBD2 matches 12 bases. Germline V CDR1 and CDR2: SQVTM, ANQGSEA. The J segment lost 3 bases and the V segment lost 6 bases, leaving 10 bases of the junction unmatched. The CDR3 runs to 16 residues. This CDR3 reads CSVAPTSGSMTDTQYF. The CDR3 DNA is TGCAGCGTCGCCCCGACTAGCGGGAGTATGACAGATACGCAGTATTTT.

The chain uses TRBV6-5 and TRBJ1-2, with 8 nucleotides matching TRBD1. The CDR3 has 15 residues. The junction had 15 bases not matched to a gene; V was cut back by 5 bases and J by 10 bases. Germline V CDR1 and CDR2: MNHEY, SVGAGI. The CDR3, as DNA: TGTGCCAGCAGTACAAGGACAGGGAACTTCAATGACTACACCTTC. Its protein product is CASSTRTGNFNDYTF.

The chain joins TRBV2 to TRBJ1-4, with 7 positions matching TRBD1. V was pared by 5 bases and J by 5 bases, with 5 bases of the junction left unmatched. CDR3 length: 14 amino acids. CDR1 SNHLY and CDR2 FYNNEI come from the germline V gene. The CDR3 DNA reads as TGTGCCAGCAGTCCTCGGACAGGAAATGAAAAACTGTTTTTT. This codes for CASSPRTGNEKLFF.

The chain carries TRBV2 and TRBJ2-7; 7 bases map to TRBD2. The V gene's germline CDR1 is SNHLY and CDR2 FYNNEI. V lost 4 bases and J lost 2; bases outside the gene matches: 5. The CDR3 has 14 residues. The CDR3 region has the DNA TGTGCCAGCAGTGGTCTACGGGGGGCCTACGAGCAGTACTTC. Protein: CASSGLRGAYEQYF. The entire variable domain, with the rest obtained from reference TRBV2 and TRBJ2-7, is as follows: EPEVTQTPSHQVTQMGQEVILRCVPISNHLYFYWYRQILGQKVEFLVSFYNNEISEKSEIFDDQFSVERPDGSNFTLKIRSTKLEDSAMYFCASSGLRGAYEQYFGPGTRLTVT.

Concerning this clone: The same CDR3 also results from other DNA sequences found in this sample. This sequence joins TRBV10-3 and TRBJ2-7; 11 bases map to TRBD2. The V and J ends lost 9 bases and 2 bases, in that order; junction bases with no gene match: 3. CDR1 is ENHRY, CDR2 SYGVKD, per germline. The length of the CDR3 is 13 residues. This CDR3 reads CAIGTSGTYEQYF. CDR3 nucleotide sequence: TGTGCCATAGGGACTAGCGGCACCTACGAGCAGTACTTC.

In its sample, this clone was seen a few times. The chain uses TRBV10-3 and TRBJ1-6; 7 nucleotides match TRBD1. Germline CDR1 reads ENHRY; CDR2 reads SYGVKD. The CDR3 length is 14 residues. The V segment lost 5 bases and the J segment 5 bases; nucleotides outside the gene matches: 3. CDR3 region: CAISSGTDNSPLHF. CDR3 coding DNA: TGTGCCATCAGTTCCGGGACAGATAATTCACCCCTCCACTTT.

This rearrangement joins TRBV30 to TRBJ2-3, with 11 bases fitting TRBD2. CDR3 length equals 16 residues. Unmatched junction bases numbered 3, after V lost 0 bases and J lost 1 base. Germline assignment: CDR1 GTSNPN and CDR2 SVGIG (reference sequence). CDR3 sequence (DNA): TGTGCCTGGAGTGTACTGGGACTAGCGGGCACAGATACGCAGTATTTT. Its translation: CAWSVLGLAGTDTQYF.

This chain uses TRBV4-1 with TRBJ1-5, with a weak D call TRBD1 (5 bases). The ends were cut back, 3 bases at V and 0 bases at J, with 12 bases in the middle. CDR3 length: 16 amino acids. From germline, CDR1 is MGHRA and CDR2 YSYEKL. CDR3 amino acids: CASSHGGDYSNQPQHF. In DNA form, the CDR3 reads TGCGCCAGCAGCCACGGAGGGGACTATAGCAATCAGCCCCAGCATTTT.

V gene TRBV25-1 combines with J gene TRBJ1-2, with D hard to call. The V end lost 6 bases, the J end lost 0 bases, and 14 bases lay between the germline ends. The CDR3 has 15 residues. Germline-derived CDR1 and CDR2 are MGHDK and SYGVNS. Written as DNA, the CDR3 is TGTGCCAGCAGCGGGGAGGGCTTAGCTAACTATGGCTACACCTTC. Its translation is CASSGEGLANYGYTF.

V is TRBV6-5 and J is TRBJ2-3; maybe TRBD2 (5 bases). Germline CDR1 is MNHEY and CDR2 is SVGAGI. V was clipped by 0 bases and J by 4 bases, with 11 bases between them. The CDR3 is 15 amino acids. CDR3 loop: CASSYSRGSADTQYF. CDR3 in DNA: TGTGCCAGCAGTTACTCCCGGGGATCGGCAGATACGCAGTATTTT.

The V gene is TRBV5-6, the J gene TRBJ1-3; no clear D gene. Per the germline V gene, CDR1 is SGHDT and CDR2 is YYEEEE. The CDR3 is 15 residues long. Trimming left V 3 bases short and J 0 bases short, with 10 bases between. The CDR3 spells CASSYADHSGNTIYF. Here the CDR3 DNA reads TGTGCCAGCAGCTACGCGGATCACTCTGGAAACACCATATATTTT.

The chain recombines TRBV2 with TRBJ1-6; 7 bases align to TRBD1. The CDR3 contains 15 residues. Germline loops: CDR1 SNHLY, CDR2 FYNNEI. Trimming at V came to 6 bases and at J to 8 bases, leaving 10 bases not matched to a gene. CDR3 sequence reads: CASSDVGTEHSPLHF. The CDR3 DNA sequence: TGTGCCAGCAGCGATGTAGGGACAGAACATTCACCCCTCCACTTT.

The rearrangement joins TRBV5-5 to TRBJ1-4; 10 bases line up with TRBD1. The germline V gene encodes CDR1 SGHKS and CDR2 YYEKEE (reference sequence). Germline trimming cut 3 bases from V and 6 bases from J; bases unmatched to any gene: 5. The CDR3 covers 15 residues. The CDR3 here is CASSSAGTGDEKLFF. The CDR3 coding sequence is TGTGCCAGCAGCTCGGCCGGGACAGGGGATGAAAAACTGTTTTTT.

The CDR3 loop is CASSLETGHYEQYF. For the CDR3, the DNA is TGTGCCAGCAGCTTGGAGACAGGACACTACGAGCAGTACTTC. The chain combines TRBV5-4 with TRBJ2-7, with a possible D match to TRBD1 (6 bases). This CDR3 has 14 residues. V was trimmed by 0 bases and J by 3 bases, leaving 10 bases between them. Looked up from germline, CDR1 is SGHNT and CDR2 is YYREEE (reference sequence).

The V gene is TRBV27, the J gene TRBJ1-1, with D tentatively TRBD1 (6 bases). The CDR3 is 13 amino acids. The germline gives CDR1 MNHEY, CDR2 SMNVEV (reference sequence). V lost 0 bases to trimming and J lost 4 bases, with 6 bases between them. The chain's CDR3 is CASSLSGGTEAFF. As DNA, the CDR3 is TGTGCCAGCAGTTTATCAGGGGGCACTGAAGCTTTCTTT.

J is TRBJ2-7 and V is TRBV29-1; D is possibly TRBD2 (5 bases). CDR1 and CDR2 from the germline V gene are SQVTM and ANQGSEA. The ends were cut back, 5 bases at V and 0 bases at J, with 14 bases in the middle. The CDR3 contains 14 residues. This chain's CDR3 is CSVRGGANSYEQYF. Here the CDR3 DNA reads TGCAGCGTTCGGGGTGGAGCTAACTCCTACGAGCAGTACTTC.

This chain uses TRBV29-1 with TRBJ1-1; 7 bases map to TRBD1. Losses at the gene ends were 7 bases for V and 0 bases for J; bases not matched to a gene: 5. The germline CDR1 and CDR2 sequences are SQVTM and ANQGSEA. The CDR3 totals 13 residues. CDR3 in amino acids: CSENRGMNTEAFF. In nucleotides, the CDR3 is TGCAGCGAAAACAGGGGCATGAACACTGAAGCTTTCTTT.

V and J are TRBV28 and TRBJ2-1, with TRBD1 as a possible D gene (5 bases). Between the trimmed V and J ends, which lost 8 bases and 1 base, there was a span of 15 bases. CDR1 and CDR2 from the germline V gene are MDHEN and SYDVKM. The CDR3 runs to 15 residues. For the CDR3, the DNA is TGTGCCAGCCAAGGGGAAGGTCGGTCCTACAATGAGCAGTTCTTC. Its protein product is CASQGEGRSYNEQFF. Together with reference TRBV28 and TRBJ2-1, the CDR3 gives the full variable domain: DVKVTQSSRYLVKRTGEKVFLECVQDMDHENMFWYRQDPGLGLRLIYFSYDVKMKEKGDIPEGYSVSREKKERFSLILESASTNQTSMYLCASQGEGRSYNEQFFGPGTRLTVL.

In this sample, this clone turned up once. This chain links TRBV7-3 with TRBJ2-3; 8 bases match TRBD1. This CDR3 spans 16 amino acids. The V and J ends lost 1 base and 5 bases, in that order; junction bases with no gene match: 8. Germline V CDR1 and CDR2: SGHTA, FQGTGA. The CDR3 DNA reads as TGTGCCAGCAGCTTAATCGCCAGGGGGCAAAAAGATACGCAGTATTTT. Residues: CASSLIARGQKDTQYF.

This chain connects TRBV11-3 to TRBJ2-1; D uncertain. This CDR3 is built from 14 residues. Deletions cut 0 bases from V and 0 bases from J, with 3 bases between. Germline-derived CDR1 and CDR2 are SGHNT and YENEEA. CDR3 sequence (DNA): TGTGCCAGCAGCTTAGATAGCTCCTACAATGAGCAGTTCTTC. As protein: CASSLDSSYNEQFF.

The chain combines TRBV28 with TRBJ1-1, with D perhaps matching TRBD1 (6 bases). The germline V gene encodes CDR1 MDHEN and CDR2 SYDVKM. V lost 6 bases to trimming and J lost 4 bases, with 15 bases between them. The CDR3 sequence is 14 residues long. The CDR3 protein is CASRLQQGSTEAFF. CDR3 nucleotides: TGTGCCAGCAGACTACAGCAGGGGAGCACTGAAGCTTTCTTT.

The chain has TRBV19 and TRBJ1-5; no clear D gene. The CDR3 has 15 amino acids. V shed 1 base and J shed 1 base, with 8 bases lying between them. Germline lookup yields CDR1 LNHDA and CDR2 SQIVND (reference sequence). CDR3 loop: CASSIGQVSNQPQHF. The CDR3 bases are TGTGCCAGTAGTATAGGGCAGGTGAGCAATCAGCCCCAGCATTTT.

This chain uses TRBV11-2 with TRBJ2-7; 10 bases agree with TRBD2. CDR3 length: 16 residues. After removal of 5 bases from V and 5 bases from J, the junction contained 12 bases not matched to a gene. Germline values: CDR1 SGHAT, CDR2 FQNNGV. This chain's CDR3 is CASSPQGVAGGHEQYF. DNA of the CDR3: TGTGCCAGCAGCCCCCAAGGGGTAGCGGGAGGCCACGAGCAGTACTTC.

This chain uses TRBV5-8 with TRBJ1-1; D possibly corresponds to TRBD1 (5 bases). The V gene's germline CDR1 is SGHTS and CDR2 YDEGEE. The CDR3 is 13 amino acids. Trimming shortened V by 8 bases and J by 0 bases, and 11 bases separated the two germline ends. CDR3 loop: CASSTAMNTEAFF. The CDR3 DNA follows: TGTGCCAGTTCGACAGCTATGAACACTGAAGCTTTCTTT. The full variable domain, its missing parts supplied by reference TRBV5-8 and TRBJ1-1, is EAGVTQSPTHLIKTRGQQATLRCSPISGHTSVYWYQQALGLGLQFLLWYDEGEERNRGNFPPRFSGRQFPNYSSELNVNALELEDSALYLCASSTAMNTEAFFGQGTRLTVV.

The chain combines TRBV6-5 with TRBJ2-5, with D possibly being TRBD2 (5 bases). The CDR3 contains 14 residues. In germline, CDR1 is MNHEY, CDR2 SVGAGI. The germline V and J ends were trimmed by 7 bases and 5 bases, with 17 bases remaining between them. The CDR3 sequence is CASNEQPGSETQYF. Here the CDR3 DNA reads TGTGCCAGCAACGAACAGCCGGGATCGGAGACCCAGTACTTC.

CDR3 bases: TGTGCCAGCAGTCTCCGAGCGGGAGGGCCCAATGAGCAGTTCTTC. It translates to CASSLRAGGPNEQFF. The chain joins TRBV6-4 to TRBJ2-1; 10 bases agree with TRBD2. With 5 bases clipped from V and 6 bases from J, the junction kept 7 bases outside the gene matches. Germline CDR1 is MRHNA and CDR2 is SNTAGT. The CDR3 consists of 15 residues.

V and J are TRBV18 and TRBJ2-1, with 9 bases matching TRBD1. The V gene end was trimmed by 4 bases and the J gene end by 8 bases; junction bases not matched to a gene: 12. The CDR3 is 16 amino acids. From germline, CDR1 is KGHSH and CDR2 LQKENI. DNA for the CDR3: TGTGCCAGCTCACACCGTCCCGGGACAGGGAGCGATGAGCAGTTCTTC. Its protein is CASSHRPGTGSDEQFF.

In DNA form, the CDR3 reads TGCGCCAGCAGAAATTCACTCTCGTGGCGGGAGACCGGGGAGCTGTTTTTT. Amino acid sequence: CASRNSLSWRETGELFF. V and J are TRBV5-1 and TRBJ2-2; 7 bases match TRBD2. The CDR3 totals 17 residues. With V trimmed by 5 bases and J by 5 bases, 15 bases remained unmatched. Germline V lookup: CDR1 SGHRS, CDR2 YFSETQ.